This TCR beta chain derives from a study of breast tumors, draining lymph nodes, adjacent tissues. TCRdb re-called the multiplex PCR reads with MiXCR, one entry per CDR3 protein. Among some 120,000 distinct CDR3 sequences listed, 15% to 20% were seen once. This clonotype was recorded many times. Its antigen is unidentified. Overall study results and limits: Data fit most tumor T cells coming from lymph node, expanding in tumor. That most tumor T cells come from lymph nodes remained unproven.

CDR1 and CDR2 from the germline V gene are KGHDR and SFDVKD. The CDR3 totals 15 residues. Trimming pared 3 bases from V and 2 bases from J, leaving 13 bases between. The lymph nodes were axillary draining lymph nodes from breast cancer patients. This chain connects TRBV24-1 to TRBJ2-7, with D possibly being TRBD1 or TRBD2 (5 bases each). This TCR came from a female donor with breast cancer. Some clones in this sample may be carry-over from other donors' samples. Material for sequencing was axillary lymph node tissue. This CDR3 is CATSDPGTGTYEQYF. The CDR3 nucleotides read TGTGCCACCAGTGATCCCGGGACGGGGACCTACGAGCAGTACTTC.